A single sample is the source of the 17 T cell receptor beta chains below, sequenced in a study of prognosis after radiotherapy for stage I lung cancer. Amplification of the TCR beta CDR3 (from genomic DNA) was done by two-round multiplex PCR. The first round of PCR was done with primers that matched each TRBV and TRBJ gene. Each CDR3 protein is one row after TCRdb ran MiXCR on the multiplex PCR reads. The data contain some 36,000 distinct CDR3 sequences, around 22% of them singletons. This sample comprised PBMCs, obtained before or after stereotactic body radiation therapy (not recorded which). The receptor set was obtained from a donor aged 50 or older with non-small cell lung cancer.

This clonotype came up many times. The chain couples TRBV15 to TRBJ2-2; possible D gene TRBD1, 6 bases. The V and J ends lost 8 bases and 6 bases respectively, with 16 bases between them. In germline, CDR1 is LNHNV, CDR2 YYDKDF (reference sequence). The CDR3 spans 14 residues. The CDR3 here is CATGQLAGSGELFF. The CDR3 DNA is TGTGCCACCGGACAGCTAGCAGGGTCCGGGGAGCTGTTTTTT.

This clonotype was observed many times. The chain recombines TRBV27 with TRBJ2-1; D gene unclear. The CDR3 loop spans 13 amino acids. Looked up from germline, CDR1 is MNHEY and CDR2 is SMNVEV (reference sequence). V was trimmed by 5 bases and J by 3 bases, leaving 8 bases between them. The CDR3 DNA sequence: TGTGCCAGCAGTCCCATGGACTACAATGAGCAGTTCTTC. This gives the protein CASSPMDYNEQFF.

This clonotype occurred a few times. The chain carries TRBV7-9 and TRBJ2-5, with D possibly being TRBD2 (6 bases). CDR1 is SEHNR, CDR2 FQNEAQ, per germline (reference sequence). This CDR3 has 14 residues. The V and J ends lost 5 bases and 0 bases respectively, with 10 bases between them. For the CDR3, the DNA is TGTGCCAGCAGCCAAAGGACTAACCAAGAGACCCAGTACTTC. It is translated as CASSQRTNQETQYF.

This clonotype has at least ten counts. The rearrangement links TRBV15 to TRBJ1-4; 10 bases align to TRBD1. The ends lost 3 bases at V and 6 bases at J; junction bases unmatched: 7. Germline CDR1 reads LNHNV; CDR2 reads YYDKDF (reference sequence). The CDR3 sequence is 16 residues long. The CDR3 reads CATSRLPGQGDEKLFF. CDR3 bases: TGTGCCACCAGCAGGCTTCCCGGACAGGGGGATGAAAAACTGTTTTTT.

This clonotype has a count of ten or more. The CDR3 here is CASSLREGDTEAFF. The CDR3 bases are TGTGCCAGTAGTTTAAGGGAAGGGGACACTGAAGCTTTCTTT. This sequence joins TRBV19 and TRBJ1-1; D possibly corresponds to TRBD1 (5 bases). The CDR3 runs 14 residues. The germline V and J ends were trimmed by 5 bases and 3 bases, with 13 bases remaining between them. Germline V gene sequence: CDR1 LNHDA, CDR2 SQIVND (reference sequence).

This clonotype occurred many times. In nucleotides, the CDR3 is TGTGCCAGCAGCCAAGATGTAGCGGGAACTAGCACAGATACGCAGTATTTT. The encoded protein is CASSQDVAGTSTDTQYF. The chain carries TRBV14 and TRBJ2-3; 8 nucleotides align to TRBD2. From germline, CDR1 is SGHDN and CDR2 FVKESK. This CDR3 is built from 17 residues. V shed 0 bases, J shed 0 bases, and the junction held 5 bases outside the gene matches.

Regarding this clonotype: This may stem from a read error, because a much larger clone lies one nucleotide away. The chain employs TRBV6-2 or TRBV6-3 and TRBJ1-5; D call uncertain. Germline CDR1 reads MNHEY; CDR2 reads SVGEGT. V lost 6 bases to trimming and J lost 11 bases, with 14 bases between them. This CDR3 has 12 residues. The CDR3 loop is CASRKQWSSQHF. CDR3 DNA sequence: TGTGCCAGCAGGAAACAGTGGTCTTCCCAGCATTTT.

Notes on this clonotype: Just one base apart from a much larger clone, this may be a read error. The chain has TRBV3-1 and TRBJ2-5, with D perhaps being TRBD1 or TRBD2 (6 bases each). The V gene lost 6 bases and the J gene lost 5 bases, with 16 bases spanning the gap. The CDR3 has 14 amino acids. CDR1 is LGHDT and CDR2 is YNNKEL in the germline V gene (reference sequence). CDR3 DNA sequence: TGTGCCAGCAGAGTAAGAGGGGGGAGGGAGACCCAGTACTTC. Protein: CASRVRGGRETQYF.

A remark on this clonotype: A much larger clone lies a single base off, so this may be a read error. As DNA, the CDR3 is TGTGCCAGCAGTCCGGGGGCCCCCACAGGGGGCACGCTCCAGCATTTT. Protein sequence: CASSPGAPTGGTLQHF. The chain has TRBV6-2 or TRBV6-3 and TRBJ1-5, with 9 bases identical to TRBD1. The J segment lost 12 bases and the V segment lost 5 bases, leaving 17 bases of the junction unmatched. The V gene's germline CDR1 is MNHEY and CDR2 SVGEGT. There are 16 residues in the CDR3.

This clonotype was seen many times. The chain carries TRBV15 and TRBJ2-5; TRBD1 matches at 7 bases. V trimming: 1 base; J trimming: 1 base; junction bases outside the gene matches: 6. The CDR3 covers 16 residues. Per germline, CDR1 LNHNV and CDR2 YYDKDF (reference sequence). The DNA for the CDR3 is TGTGCCACCAGCAGAGTGGGGACAGACCTCCAAGAGACCCAGTACTTC. It specifies CATSRVGTDLQETQYF.

This clonotype was detected many times. This rearrangement joins TRBV12-3 or TRBV12-4 to TRBJ1-5; D ambiguous. Trimming removed 1 base at V and 7 bases at J, with 8 bases between. CDR3 length: 13 amino acids. CDR3 bases: TGTGCCAGCAGTTTAGAGGCGGACCAGCCCCAGCATTTT. It specifies CASSLEADQPQHF.

This clonotype has ten or more counts. The V call is TRBV24-1, the J call TRBJ1-5, with D maybe TRBD1 (6 bases). Germline V CDR1 and CDR2: KGHDR, SFDVKD. The ends were cut back, 3 bases at V and 0 bases at J, with 11 bases in the middle. The length of the CDR3 is 16 residues. This CDR3 is CATSDRTAYSNQPQHF. The CDR3 nucleotides read TGTGCCACCAGTGATCGGACAGCTTATAGCAATCAGCCCCAGCATTTT.

This clonotype has at least ten counts. The chain uses TRBV19 and TRBJ1-1, with D perhaps TRBD1 (5 bases). Germline V gives CDR1 LNHDA, CDR2 SQIVND (reference sequence). V lost 3 bases, J lost 4 bases, and 12 bases lay in between. The CDR3 sequence is 14 residues long. CDR3 in DNA: TGTGCCAGTAGTATCTGGGGCAGGGCCACTGAAGCTTTCTTT. This codes for CASSIWGRATEAFF.

On this clonotype: A much larger clone lies a single base off, so this may be a read error. This chain links TRBV20-1 with TRBJ2-3; D might be TRBD1 or TRBD2, each matching 5 bases. CDR1 is DFQATT, CDR2 SNEGSKA, per germline (reference sequence). CDR3 size: 11 residues. CDR3 region: CSRGVTYTQYF. The CDR3 DNA is TGCAGTCGAGGGGTCACATATACGCAGTATTTT.

This clonotype was recorded at least ten times. The genes are TRBV25-1 and TRBJ2-5; TRBD1 matches at 8 bases. Germline V gene data show CDR1 as MGHDK and CDR2 as SYGVNS. J lost 5 bases, V lost 2 bases, and 10 bases had no gene match. This CDR3 is 16 amino acids long. The CDR3 bases are TGTGCCAGCAGTGAAACCGCGGGCAGGGGGCCGGAGACCCAGTACTTC. It codes for CASSETAGRGPETQYF.

J is TRBJ1-2 and V is TRBV12-3 or TRBV12-4; TRBD1 is a possible D gene (6 bases). V lost 5 bases and J 6 bases, leaving 19 bases between the germline ends. The CDR3 extends over 15 amino acids. The CDR3 nucleotides are TGTGCCAGCAGTGAGACCCCAGGGGCGATGGATGGCTACACCTTC. Its protein product is CASSETPGAMDGYTF.

As to this clonotype: Since no conserved phenylalanine or tryptophan closes the CDR3, a read error is the likely cause. The chain uses TRBV11-2 and TRBJ2-1; unclear D gene. CDR1 is SGHAT, CDR2 FQNNGV, per germline. CDR3 size: 16 residues. Trimming took 8 bases from V and 0 from J, leaving 17 bases between them. This chain's CDR3 is CASGPPIRLSYNEQFL. CDR3 coding DNA: TGTGCCAGCGGTCCCCCTATCAGGCTCTCCTACAATGAGCAGTTCCTC.